One sample yielded the 7 T cell receptor beta chains listed below, sequenced in a study of response to subunit inactivated influenza vaccine. TCRdb re-called the RT-PCR reads through MiXCR, storing one row per CDR3 protein. The sample has about 800,000 distinct CDR3 sequences, around 20% seen once. Sample: PBMCs from blood, taken more than 4 days after vaccination. These receptors were collected from a man between 50 and 59 years old who received an inactivated influenza vaccine.

This clonotype appeared a single time. The rearrangement uses TRBV2 and TRBJ2-7; D not resolved. V was trimmed by 3 bases and J by 6 bases, leaving 6 bases between them. CDR1 SNHLY and CDR2 FYNNEI come from the germline V gene. This CDR3 has 11 residues. CDR3 amino acids: CASSERTEQYF. The CDR3 DNA sequence: TGTGCCAGCAGTGAGAGAACCGAGCAGTACTTC.

This clonotype has a handful of counts. V and J are TRBV15 and TRBJ2-2; D is possibly TRBD2 (6 bases). Trimming stripped 4 bases from V and 6 bases from J, with 9 bases between. The CDR3 has 13 amino acids. CDR1 and CDR2 (germline): LNHNV, YYDKDF (reference sequence). The CDR3 reads CATSTLAAGELFF. The CDR3 DNA is TGTGCCACCAGCACACTAGCAGCCGGGGAGCTGTTTTTT.

The chain employs TRBV18 and TRBJ2-5, with unresolved D. The germline V and J ends were trimmed by 5 bases and 0 bases, with 4 bases remaining between them. This CDR3 is built from 12 residues. The germline gives CDR1 KGHSH, CDR2 LQKENI. The CDR3 DNA follows: TGTGCCAGCTCAATGAACCAAGAGACCCAGTACTTC. Its translation is CASSMNQETQYF.

The chain uses TRBV20-1 and TRBJ2-5; 7 bases line up with TRBD1. Germline loops: CDR1 DFQATT, CDR2 SNEGSKA (reference sequence). After removal of 6 bases from V and 2 bases from J, the junction contained 9 bases not matched to a gene. This CDR3 region has 14 residues. CDR3 region: CSAVQGIGQETQYF. CDR3 nucleotides: TGCAGTGCGGTACAGGGGATCGGACAAGAGACCCAGTACTTC.

This chain uses TRBV7-2 with TRBJ1-2; D unresolved. CDR1 is SGHTA and CDR2 is FQGNSA in the germline V gene. The CDR3 runs 13 residues. The V and J ends lost 2 bases and 6 bases respectively, with 10 bases between them. CDR3 amino acids: CASSLSGSDGYTF. CDR3 in DNA: TGTGCCAGCAGCTTAAGTGGGTCGGATGGCTACACCTTC.

This clonotype was seen at least ten times. V gene TRBV6-2 or TRBV6-3 combines with J gene TRBJ2-3; 8 nucleotides match TRBD1. Germline lookup yields CDR1 MNHEY and CDR2 SVGEGT. The J segment lost 7 bases and the V segment lost 6 bases, leaving 12 bases of the junction unmatched. This CDR3 comprises 15 residues. CDR3 nucleotides: TGTGCCAGCAGGACTGGGCAGGGGGCGGTTAATACGCAGTATTTT. Translated: CASRTGQGAVNTQYF.

The V gene is TRBV6-5, the J gene TRBJ1-1; D perhaps matches TRBD1 (6 bases). V lost 11 bases and J lost 1, with 14 bases in between. This CDR3 spans 13 amino acids. In germline, CDR1 is MNHEY, CDR2 SVGAGI. The CDR3 spells CAGQFSWNTEAFF. The CDR3 DNA reads TGTGCCGGACAGTTTTCATGGAACACTGAAGCTTTCTTT.